This T cell receptor (beta chain) is drawn from a study of Graves' ophthalmopathy and Graves' hyperthyroidism. This clonotype was detected ten times or more. Its antigen is not known. CDR1 and CDR2 from the germline V gene are MDHEN and SYDVKM. After removal of 2 bases from V and 9 bases from J, the junction contained 5 bases not matched to a gene. The CDR3 covers 14 residues. If patients had other autoimmune diseases, uncontrolled infections, pregnancy or lactation, they were excluded. The diagnosis combined clinical symptoms, thyroxine, TRAb, thyroid ultrasound and orbital computed tomography scans. Amplification of the TCR beta CDR3 regions used RNA transcripts (as template). First-round RT-PCR used HTBI primers; second-round multiplex PCR followed. A single record per CDR3 protein comes from TCRdb applying MiXCR to the multiplex PCR reads. Found here are roughly 480,000 distinct CDR3 sequences, 13% to 15% of them singletons; the top ten hold approximately 9.8%.

Whole-study results and caveats: A model built from 13 signatures distinguished ophthalmopathy from stable hyperthyroidism with roughly 90% sensitivity and about 80% specificity. The model's ophthalmopathy progression predictions had about 71% sensitivity and over 72% specificity.

This receptor was identified in a woman in her twenties or thirties with Graves' ophthalmopathy. The rearrangement joins TRBV28 to TRBJ2-4; 9 nucleotides agree with TRBD2. Sample: blood. CDR3: CASSLRRRGGIQYF. In DNA form, the CDR3 reads TGTGCCAGCAGTTTAAGGCGGCGGGGGGGCATTCAGTACTTC. Looking up the rest from reference TRBV28 and TRBJ2-4 gives the full variable domain: DVKVTQSSRYLVKRTGEKVFLECVQDMDHENMFWYRQDPGLGLRLIYFSYDVKMKEKGDIPEGYSVSREKKERFSLILESASTNQTSMYLCASSLRRRGGIQYFGAGTRLSVL.